Listed here are 20 T cell receptor beta chains from one sample, sequenced in a study of blood T cell repertoires in COVID-19 (dated by TCRdb to between 2020 and 2021). The library was obtained by the immunoSEQ multiplex PCR assay. The immuneACCESS repertoire file appears here via TCRdb, limited to in-frame rearrangements. These files lack a portion of the clones; in checked studies, under half of the deficit traces to unresolved V genes, and the cause of the others is not known. This sample has tens of thousands of clones in its table, and 70% to 90% of those were observed once. The ten biggest clones cover over 8.5% of the sample. Sequencing was performed on peripheral blood. Every receptor here comes from a human donor in a cohort sampled during active COVID-19.

V and J are TRBV12-5 and TRBJ2-1; perhaps TRBD2 as D (7 bases). Looked up from germline, CDR1 is LGHNT and CDR2 is FRNRAP. V was clipped by 6 bases and J by 3 bases, with 18 bases between them. CDR3 length equals 16 residues. CDR3: CASGGLGGQFYNEQFF. The CDR3 region has the DNA TGTGCTAGTGGCGGATTGGGGGGGCAGTTCTACAATGAGCAGTTCTTC.

The chain combines TRBV5-1 with TRBJ2-5, with 11 bases that match TRBD2. This CDR3 comprises 15 residues. Unmatched junction bases numbered 6, after V lost 1 base and J lost 7 bases. CDR1 SGHRS and CDR2 YFSETQ come from the germline V gene. The CDR3 protein is CASSLSTSGVGTQYF. CDR3 nucleotides: TGCGCCAGCAGCTTGTCGACTAGCGGGGTTGGGACCCAGTACTTC.

This clone came up once. J is TRBJ2-1 and V is TRBV6-5; 9 nucleotides align to TRBD2. Losses at the gene ends were 7 bases for V and 4 bases for J; bases not matched to a gene: 8. Germline V gives CDR1 MNHEY, CDR2 SVGAGI. CDR3 length equals 15 residues. This CDR3 is CASTGGRASYNEQFF. The CDR3 DNA sequence: TGTGCCAGCACTGGCGGGAGGGCCTCTTACAATGAGCAGTTCTTC.

The J gene is TRBJ1-4, the V gene TRBV3-1 (or the pseudogene TRBV3-2), with 7 bases matching TRBD1. The V gene end was trimmed by 0 bases and the J gene end by 5 bases; junction bases not matched to a gene: 9. In germline, CDR1 is LGHDT, CDR2 YNNKEL (reference sequence). CDR3 length equals 17 residues. The CDR3 DNA sequence: TGTGCCAGCAGCCAAGATCCCCGGACAGGCGCCAATGAAAAACTGTTTTTT. It yields the protein CASSQDPRTGANEKLFF.

The chain employs TRBV7-9 and TRBJ1-5; D call uncertain. Trimming left V 3 bases short and J 5 bases short, with 11 bases between. Germline-derived CDR1 and CDR2 are SEHNR and FQNEAQ (reference sequence). The CDR3 extends over 14 amino acids. As DNA, the CDR3 is TGTGCCAGCAGCTTGGGCCAGGCCGATCAGCCCCAGCATTTT. Its translation is CASSLGQADQPQHF.

This chain uses TRBV6-5 with TRBJ2-7, with unresolved D. V was shortened by 5 bases and J by 4 bases, with 6 bases between the two germline ends. The CDR3 runs 11 residues. Germline assignment: CDR1 MNHEY and CDR2 SVGAGI. The CDR3 sequence: CASSPRYEQYF. CDR3 sequence (DNA): TGTGCCAGCAGTCCCCGGTACGAGCAGTACTTC.

This clone was seen once. The rearrangement uses TRBV18 and TRBJ2-5; TRBD2 matches 9 bases. After removal of 3 bases from V and 1 base from J, the junction contained 6 bases not matched to a gene. This CDR3 is built from 16 residues. The germline V gene has CDR1 KGHSH and CDR2 LQKENI. CDR3 DNA: TGTGCCAGCTCACCCATGACTAGCGGCGTCCAAGAGACCCAGTACTTC. Translated: CASSPMTSGVQETQYF.

The V call is TRBV3-1 (or the pseudogene TRBV3-2), the J call TRBJ1-2; 8 nucleotides line up with TRBD1. CDR1 LGHDT and CDR2 YNNKEL come from the germline V gene (reference sequence). This CDR3 is 16 amino acids long. After removal of 3 bases from V and 8 bases from J, the junction contained 14 bases not matched to a gene. The CDR3, as DNA: TGTGCCAGCAGCCAGGCCTTACAGGGGGTGCCGGGGGGCTACACCTTC. Its translation: CASSQALQGVPGGYTF.

This clone turned up a few times. CDR3 DNA: TGTGCCAGCAGTGCATTTGCGGGAGGGCCCTCCAATGAGCAGTTCTTC. Its protein product is CASSAFAGGPSNEQFF. The chain uses TRBV2 and TRBJ2-1, with 9 positions matching TRBD2. CDR1 is SNHLY and CDR2 is FYNNEI in the germline V gene. The CDR3 runs to 16 residues. J lost 6 bases, V lost 4 bases, and 10 bases had no gene match.

This chain links TRBV6-5 with TRBJ2-7; D not resolved. Per germline, CDR1 MNHEY and CDR2 SVGAGI. Trimming pared 5 bases from V and 5 bases from J, leaving 13 bases between. The CDR3 covers 13 residues. The CDR3 loop is CASSNPSFHEQYF. The CDR3 DNA is TGTGCCAGCAGTAACCCTAGTTTCCACGAGCAGTACTTC.

The CDR3 loop reads CASSAGDRANYGYTF. The DNA of the CDR3 is TGTGCCAGCAGCGCTGGGGACAGAGCAAACTATGGCTACACCTTC. The chain uses TRBV9 and TRBJ1-2, with 7 bases lining up with TRBD1. CDR1 SGDLS and CDR2 YYNGEE come from the germline V gene. With 3 bases clipped from V and 2 bases from J, the junction kept 7 bases outside the gene matches. The CDR3 extends over 15 amino acids.

The V call is TRBV7-2, the J call TRBJ2-1; tentative D call: TRBD2 (6 bases). The germline CDR1 and CDR2 sequences are SGHTA and FQGNSA. The CDR3 is made up of 16 amino acids. The ends were cut back, 1 base at V and 0 bases at J, with 10 bases in the middle. The CDR3 nucleotides are TGTGCCAGCAGCTTAGAGGCGGGGAGCTCCTACAATGAGCAGTTCTTC. Translation gives CASSLEAGSSYNEQFF. The variable domain in full, completed from reference TRBV7-2 and TRBJ2-1, reads GAGVSQSPSNKVTEKGKDVELRCDPISGHTALYWYRQSLGQGLEFLIYFQGNSAPDKSGLPSDRFSAERTGGSVSTLTIQRTQQEDSAVYLCASSLEAGSSYNEQFFGPGTRLTVL.

This sequence joins TRBV2 and TRBJ2-5; no clear D. Germline values: CDR1 SNHLY, CDR2 FYNNEI. Trimming shortened V by 4 bases and J by 3 bases, and 6 bases separated the two germline ends. The CDR3 is 12 residues long. CDR3 DNA: TGTGCCAGCAGTGGACTGGAAGAGACCCAGTACTTC. Amino acid sequence: CASSGLEETQYF.

The chain is built from TRBV4-1 and TRBJ1-1; D unresolved. CDR3 length: 14 amino acids. In germline, CDR1 is MGHRA, CDR2 YSYEKL. Trimming took 6 bases from V and 5 from J, leaving 16 bases between them. Written as DNA, the CDR3 is TGCGCCAGCAGACTAGAAAAGGGAGGGACTGAAGCTTTCTTT. The encoded protein is CASRLEKGGTEAFF.

V gene TRBV9 combines with J gene TRBJ1-1, with 7 bases lining up with TRBD1. This CDR3 has 12 amino acids. V lost 4 bases to trimming and J lost 8 bases; unmatched junction nucleotides: 5. In germline, CDR1 is SGDLS, CDR2 YYNGEE. The CDR3 bases are TGTGCCAGCAGCTCCGGGACAGTCGAAGCTTTCTTT. Translating it yields CASSSGTVEAFF.

The chain is built from TRBV9 and TRBJ2-1; 8 nucleotides agree with TRBD1. The CDR3 has 15 amino acids. The germline V gene encodes CDR1 SGDLS and CDR2 YYNGEE. V dropped 4 bases and J dropped 0; count of bases not matched to a gene: 3. The CDR3 is CASSSGGNSYNEQFF. The CDR3 DNA follows: TGTGCCAGCAGCTCAGGGGGCAACTCCTACAATGAGCAGTTCTTC.

This clone came up once. The chain carries TRBV10-2 and TRBJ2-3; D is ambiguous. Germline CDR1 is WSHSY and CDR2 is SAAADI. V gave up 5 bases and J gave up 2 bases, with 5 bases separating them. The CDR3 consists of 12 residues. CDR3 amino acids: CASSPHTDTQYF. Here the CDR3 DNA reads TGCGCCAGCAGTCCCCACACAGATACGCAGTATTTT.

The chain links TRBV29-1 to TRBJ2-7; a weak D match, TRBD2 (5 bases). This CDR3 contains 12 residues. V was pared by 2 bases and J by 7 bases, with 12 bases between. Germline CDR1 SQVTM, CDR2 ANQGSEA. The CDR3 bases are TGCAGCGTTGAACCGGGGAACGGGGAGCAGTACTTC. It codes for CSVEPGNGEQYF.

The chain employs TRBV3-1 (or the pseudogene TRBV3-2) and TRBJ1-2; D uncertain. CDR1 and CDR2 from the germline V gene are LGHDT and YNNKEL (reference sequence). This CDR3 has 15 residues. V dropped 5 bases and J dropped 3 bases, with 16 bases sitting between them. The CDR3, as DNA: TGTGCCAGCAGCACCAGTGGGTGGGCCGACTATGGCTACACCTTC. As protein: CASSTSGWADYGYTF.

V usage is TRBV6-5 and J usage is TRBJ2-1; D is possibly TRBD2 (6 bases). Germline CDR1 is MNHEY and CDR2 is SVGAGI. Trimming removed 7 bases at V and 5 bases at J, with 15 bases between. This CDR3 region has 14 residues. The CDR3 loop reads CASTLASLNNEQFF. In nucleotides, the CDR3 is TGTGCCAGCACCCTAGCGTCCCTCAACAATGAGCAGTTCTTC.